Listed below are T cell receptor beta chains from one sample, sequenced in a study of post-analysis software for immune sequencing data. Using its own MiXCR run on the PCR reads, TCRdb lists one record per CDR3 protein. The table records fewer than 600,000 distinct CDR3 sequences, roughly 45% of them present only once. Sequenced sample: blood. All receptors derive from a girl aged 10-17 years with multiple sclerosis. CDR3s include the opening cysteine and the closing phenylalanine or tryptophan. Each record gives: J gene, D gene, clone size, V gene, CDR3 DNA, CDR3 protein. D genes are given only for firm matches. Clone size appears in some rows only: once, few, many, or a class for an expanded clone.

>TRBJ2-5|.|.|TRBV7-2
TGTGCCAGCAGGGCCGGGACCCTAGGGGTGCAGTACTTC
CASRAGTLGVQYF
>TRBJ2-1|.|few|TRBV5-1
TGCGCCAGCAGCTTGGAGGGGGTGAGGGGCTCCTACAATGAGCAGTTCTTC
CASSLEGVRGSYNEQFF
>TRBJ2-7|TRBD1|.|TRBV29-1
TGCAGCGTTGCACAGGGGTACTCCTACGAGCAGTACTTC
CSVAQGYSYEQYF
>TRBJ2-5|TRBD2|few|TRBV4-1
TGCGCCAGCAGCCAAGACGCCCTAGCGGAAGAGACCCAGTACTTC
CASSQDALAEETQYF
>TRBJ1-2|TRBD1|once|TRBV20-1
TGCAGTGCTAGGGGGGACAGGGGCTACTATGGCTACACCTTC
CSARGDRGYYGYTF
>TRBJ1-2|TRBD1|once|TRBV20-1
TGCAGTGCCCCCCAAATGGGACAGGGGTCCTATGGCTACACCTTC
CSAPQMGQGSYGYTF
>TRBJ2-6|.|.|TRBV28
TGTGCCAGCAGTTCAGCAGGGGCGATCTCTGGGGCCAACGTCCTGACTTTC
CASSSAGAISGANVLTF
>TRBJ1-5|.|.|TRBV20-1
TGCAGTGCTAATGACGGGGGACAGCCCCAGCATTTT
CSANDGGQPQHF
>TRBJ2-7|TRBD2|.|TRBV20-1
TGCAGTGCCTCGGGACTAGCGGGCCGTCCGGAGCAGTACTTC
CSASGLAGRPEQYF
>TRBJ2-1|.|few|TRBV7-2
TGTGCCAGCAGCTTACCGGTGATTGAGCAGTTCTTC
CASSLPVIEQFF
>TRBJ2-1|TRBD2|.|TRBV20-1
TGCAGTGCTAGCAGGACTAGAAGGGATGAGCAGTTCTTC
CSASRTRRDEQFF
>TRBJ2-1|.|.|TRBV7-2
TGTGCCAGCAGCTTAAGCTTCTACAATGAGCAGTTCTTC
CASSLSFYNEQFF
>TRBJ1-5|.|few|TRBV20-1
TGCAGTGCTACGAAGGGGCCGGGACAGCCCCAGCATTTT
CSATKGPGQPQHF
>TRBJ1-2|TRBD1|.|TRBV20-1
TGCAGTGCGTCGTTACAGGGGAGAAACTATGGCTACACCTTC
CSASLQGRNYGYTF
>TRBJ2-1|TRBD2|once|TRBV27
TGTGCCAGCAGTTTCCTGCGACTAGCGGGAGGGGATAATGAGCAGTTCTTC
CASSFLRLAGGDNEQFF
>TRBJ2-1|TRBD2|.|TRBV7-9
TGTGCCAGCAGCTTAGAGACTAGCGGGAGGGGGGCCAGGTCCTACAATGAGCAGTTCTTC
CASSLETSGRGARSYNEQFF